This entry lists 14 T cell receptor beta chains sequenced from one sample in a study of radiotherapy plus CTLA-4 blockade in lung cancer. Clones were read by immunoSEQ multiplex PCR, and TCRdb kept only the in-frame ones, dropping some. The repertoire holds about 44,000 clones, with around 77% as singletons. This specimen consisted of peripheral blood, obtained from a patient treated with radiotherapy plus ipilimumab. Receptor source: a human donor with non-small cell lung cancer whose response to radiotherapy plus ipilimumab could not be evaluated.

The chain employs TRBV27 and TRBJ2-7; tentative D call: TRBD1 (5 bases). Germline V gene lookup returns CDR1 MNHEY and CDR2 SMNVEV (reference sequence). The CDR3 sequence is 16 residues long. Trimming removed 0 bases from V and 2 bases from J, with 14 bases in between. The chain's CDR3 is CASSLSFSGYPYEQYF. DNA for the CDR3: TGTGCCAGCAGTTTATCCTTTTCAGGGTACCCCTACGAGCAGTACTTC.

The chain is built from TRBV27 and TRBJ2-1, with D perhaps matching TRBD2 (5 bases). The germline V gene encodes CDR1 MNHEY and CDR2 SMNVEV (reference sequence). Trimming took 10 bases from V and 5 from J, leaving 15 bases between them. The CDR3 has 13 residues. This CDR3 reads CATPCEGNNEQFF. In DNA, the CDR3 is TGTGCCACCCCTTGTGAGGGAAACAATGAGCAGTTCTTC.

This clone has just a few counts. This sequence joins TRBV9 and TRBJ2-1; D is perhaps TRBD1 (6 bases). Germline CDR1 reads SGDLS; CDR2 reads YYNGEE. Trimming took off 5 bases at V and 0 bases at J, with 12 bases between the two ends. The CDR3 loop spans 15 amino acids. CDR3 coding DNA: TGTGCCAGCAGTAAGGACAGTAGCTCCTACAATGAGCAGTTCTTC. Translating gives CASSKDSSSYNEQFF.

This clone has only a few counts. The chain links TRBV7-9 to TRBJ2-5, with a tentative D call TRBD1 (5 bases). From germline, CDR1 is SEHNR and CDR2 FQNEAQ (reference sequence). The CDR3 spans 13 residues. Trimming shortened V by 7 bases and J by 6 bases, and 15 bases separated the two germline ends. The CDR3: CASTSRDSQTQYF. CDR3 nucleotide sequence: TGTGCCAGCACCTCCAGGGATTCGCAGACCCAGTACTTC.

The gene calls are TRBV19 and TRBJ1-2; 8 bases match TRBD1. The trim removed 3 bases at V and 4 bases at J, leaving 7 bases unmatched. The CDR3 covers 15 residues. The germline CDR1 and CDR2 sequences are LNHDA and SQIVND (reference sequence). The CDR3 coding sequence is TGTGCCAGTAGTATTGAGGACAGGGAGCTCTATGGCTACACCTTC. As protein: CASSIEDRELYGYTF.

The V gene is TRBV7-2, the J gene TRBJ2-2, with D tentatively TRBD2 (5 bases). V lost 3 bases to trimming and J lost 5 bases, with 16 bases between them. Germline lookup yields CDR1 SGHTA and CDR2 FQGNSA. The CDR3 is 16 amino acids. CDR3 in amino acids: CASSFSGSRGTGELFF. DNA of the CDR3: TGTGCCAGCAGCTTCTCGGGTAGTAGAGGGACCGGGGAGCTGTTTTTT. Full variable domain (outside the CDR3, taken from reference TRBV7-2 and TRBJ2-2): GAGVSQSPSNKVTEKGKDVELRCDPISGHTALYWYRQSLGQGLEFLIYFQGNSAPDKSGLPSDRFSAERTGGSVSTLTIQRTQQEDSAVYLCASSFSGSRGTGELFFGEGSRLTVL.

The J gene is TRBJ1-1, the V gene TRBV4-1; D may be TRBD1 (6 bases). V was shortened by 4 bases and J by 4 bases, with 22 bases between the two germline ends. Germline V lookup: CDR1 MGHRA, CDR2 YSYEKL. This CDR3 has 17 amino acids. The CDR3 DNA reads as TGCGCCAGCAGCCCTCGAAGAGGAGCAACAGGGCTCACTGAAGCTTTCTTT. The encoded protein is CASSPRRGATGLTEAFF.

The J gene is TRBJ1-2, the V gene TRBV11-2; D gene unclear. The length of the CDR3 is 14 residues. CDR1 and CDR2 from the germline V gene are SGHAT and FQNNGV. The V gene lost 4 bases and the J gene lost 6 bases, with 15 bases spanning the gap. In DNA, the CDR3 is TGTGCCAGCAGCTACCTCGACCGGGGAAATGGCTACACCTTC. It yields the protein CASSYLDRGNGYTF.

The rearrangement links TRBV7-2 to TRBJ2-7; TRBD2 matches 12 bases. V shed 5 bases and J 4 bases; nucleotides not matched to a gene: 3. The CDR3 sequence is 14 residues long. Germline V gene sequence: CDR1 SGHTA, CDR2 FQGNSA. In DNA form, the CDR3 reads TGTGCCAGCAGCCGCGGGACTAGCGGGTACGAGCAGTACTTC. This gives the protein CASSRGTSGYEQYF.

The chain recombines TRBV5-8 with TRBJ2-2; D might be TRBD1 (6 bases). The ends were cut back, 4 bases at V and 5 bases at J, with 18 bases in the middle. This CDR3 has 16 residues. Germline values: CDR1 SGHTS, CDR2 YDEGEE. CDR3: CASSAADRTRTGELFF. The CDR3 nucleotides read TGTGCCAGCAGCGCCGCAGACAGGACCAGAACCGGGGAGCTGTTTTTT.

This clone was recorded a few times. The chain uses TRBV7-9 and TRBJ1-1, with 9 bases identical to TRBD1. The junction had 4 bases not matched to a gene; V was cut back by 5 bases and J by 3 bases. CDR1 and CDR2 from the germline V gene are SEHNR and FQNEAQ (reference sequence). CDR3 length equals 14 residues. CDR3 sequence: CASSTWTGDTEAFF. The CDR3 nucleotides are TGTGCCAGCAGCACGTGGACAGGGGACACTGAAGCTTTCTTT.

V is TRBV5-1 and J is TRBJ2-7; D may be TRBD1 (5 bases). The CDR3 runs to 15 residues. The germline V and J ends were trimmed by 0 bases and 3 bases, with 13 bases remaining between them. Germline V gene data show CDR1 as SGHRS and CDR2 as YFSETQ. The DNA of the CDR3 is TGCGCCAGCAGCTTGGCCAGGGATTGGGTCTACGAGCAGTACTTC. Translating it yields CASSLARDWVYEQYF.

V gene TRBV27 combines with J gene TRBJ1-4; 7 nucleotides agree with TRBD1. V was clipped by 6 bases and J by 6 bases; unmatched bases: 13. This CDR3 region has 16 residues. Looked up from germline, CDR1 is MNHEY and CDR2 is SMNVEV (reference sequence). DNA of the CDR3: TGTGCCAGCAGCGCACTTCAGGAGGGGGCGGATGAAAAACTGTTTTTT. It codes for CASSALQEGADEKLFF.

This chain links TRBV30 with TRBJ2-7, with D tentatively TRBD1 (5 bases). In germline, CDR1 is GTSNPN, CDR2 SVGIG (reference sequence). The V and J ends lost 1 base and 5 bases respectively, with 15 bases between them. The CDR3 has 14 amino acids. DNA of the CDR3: TGTGCCTGGAGTGAGCAGGGTTTTCTGGACGAGCAGTACTTC. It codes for CAWSEQGFLDEQYF. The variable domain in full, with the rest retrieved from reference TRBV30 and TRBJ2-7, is SQTIHQWPATLVQPVGSPLSLECTVEGTSNPNLYWYRQAAGRGLQLLFYSVGIGQISSEVPQNLSASRPQDRQFILSSKKLLLSDSGFYLCAWSEQGFLDEQYFGPGTRLTVT.